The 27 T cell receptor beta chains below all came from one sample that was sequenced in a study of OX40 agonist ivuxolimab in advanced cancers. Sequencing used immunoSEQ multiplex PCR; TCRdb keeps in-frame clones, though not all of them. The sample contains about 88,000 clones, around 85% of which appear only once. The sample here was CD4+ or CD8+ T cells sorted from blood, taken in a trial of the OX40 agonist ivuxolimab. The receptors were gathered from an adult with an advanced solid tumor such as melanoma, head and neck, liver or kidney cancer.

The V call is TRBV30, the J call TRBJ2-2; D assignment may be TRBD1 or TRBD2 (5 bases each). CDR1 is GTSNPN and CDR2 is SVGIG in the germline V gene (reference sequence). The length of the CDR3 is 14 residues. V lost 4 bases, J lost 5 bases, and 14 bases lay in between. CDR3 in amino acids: CAWKGQGETGELFF. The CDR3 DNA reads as TGTGCCTGGAAAGGGCAGGGAGAGACCGGGGAGCTGTTTTTT.

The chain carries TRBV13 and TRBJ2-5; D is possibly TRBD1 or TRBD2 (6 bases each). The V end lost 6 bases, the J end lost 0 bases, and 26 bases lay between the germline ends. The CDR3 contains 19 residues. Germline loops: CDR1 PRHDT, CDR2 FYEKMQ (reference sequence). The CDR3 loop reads CASRRLTADGGTYQETQYF. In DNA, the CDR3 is TGTGCCAGCAGACGACTAACGGCTGACGGGGGCACCTACCAAGAGACCCAGTACTTC.

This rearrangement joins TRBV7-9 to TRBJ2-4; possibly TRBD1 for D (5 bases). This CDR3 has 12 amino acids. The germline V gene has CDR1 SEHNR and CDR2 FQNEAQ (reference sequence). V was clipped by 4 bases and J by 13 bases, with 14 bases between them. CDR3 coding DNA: TGTGCCAGCAGCTCATGGGTCGCAGGGCAGTACTTC. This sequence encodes CASSSWVAGQYF.

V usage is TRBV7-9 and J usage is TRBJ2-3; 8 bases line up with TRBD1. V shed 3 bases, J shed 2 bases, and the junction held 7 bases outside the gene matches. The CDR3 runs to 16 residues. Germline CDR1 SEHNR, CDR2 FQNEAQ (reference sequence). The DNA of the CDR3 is TGTGCCAGCAGCTTCGTCCCGGGACAGGCCACAGATACGCAGTATTTT. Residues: CASSFVPGQATDTQYF.

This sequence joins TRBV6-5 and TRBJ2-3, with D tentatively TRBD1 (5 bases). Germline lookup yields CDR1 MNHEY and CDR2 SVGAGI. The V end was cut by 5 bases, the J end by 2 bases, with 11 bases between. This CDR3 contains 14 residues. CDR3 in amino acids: CASSATDITDTQYF. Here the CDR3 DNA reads TGTGCCAGCAGTGCGACAGACATCACAGATACGCAGTATTTT.

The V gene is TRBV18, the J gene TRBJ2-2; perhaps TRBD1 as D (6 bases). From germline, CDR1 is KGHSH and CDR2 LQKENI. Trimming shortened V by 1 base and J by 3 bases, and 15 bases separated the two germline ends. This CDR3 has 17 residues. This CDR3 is CASSPLQAQGHTGELFF. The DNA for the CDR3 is TGTGCCAGCTCACCACTCCAGGCACAGGGTCACACCGGGGAGCTGTTTTTT.

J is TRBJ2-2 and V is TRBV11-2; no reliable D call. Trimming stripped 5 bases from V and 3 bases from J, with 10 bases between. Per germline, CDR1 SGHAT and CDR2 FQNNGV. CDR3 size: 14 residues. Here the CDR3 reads CASSRYRDTGELFF. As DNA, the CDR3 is TGTGCCAGCAGCAGATACAGAGACACCGGGGAGCTGTTTTTT.

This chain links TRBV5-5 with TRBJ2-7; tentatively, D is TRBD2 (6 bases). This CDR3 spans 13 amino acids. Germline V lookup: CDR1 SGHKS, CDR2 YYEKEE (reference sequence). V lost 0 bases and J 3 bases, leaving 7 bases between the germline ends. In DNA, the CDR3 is TGTGCCAGCAGCTTGGTCGGGGGCTACGAGCAGTACGTC. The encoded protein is CASSLVGGYEQYV.

The CDR3 DNA sequence: TGTGCCAGCAGCTTAGGGGCAGCTGGGGCCAACGTCCTGACTTTC. It is translated as CASSLGAAGANVLTF. The rearrangement uses TRBV7-8 and TRBJ2-6; D gene ambiguous. The germline V and J ends were trimmed by 1 base and 2 bases, with 6 bases remaining between them. Germline lookup yields CDR1 SGHVS and CDR2 FQNEAQ. The CDR3 contains 15 residues.

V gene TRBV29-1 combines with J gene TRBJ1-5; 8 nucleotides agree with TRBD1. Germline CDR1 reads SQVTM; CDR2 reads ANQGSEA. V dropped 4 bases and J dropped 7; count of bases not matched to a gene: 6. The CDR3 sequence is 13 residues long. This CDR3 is CSVATGADQPQHF. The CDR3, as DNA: TGCAGCGTTGCGACAGGGGCGGACCAGCCCCAGCATTTT.

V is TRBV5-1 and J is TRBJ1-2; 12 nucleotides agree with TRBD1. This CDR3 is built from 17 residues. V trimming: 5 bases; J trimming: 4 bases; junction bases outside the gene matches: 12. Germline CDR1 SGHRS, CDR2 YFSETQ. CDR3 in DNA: TGCGCCAGCAGGGACCGCCCGGGGACAGGGGGCGGCTATGGCTACACCTTC. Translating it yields CASRDRPGTGGGYGYTF. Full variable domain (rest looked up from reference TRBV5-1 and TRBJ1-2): KAGVTQTPRYLIKTRGQQVTLSCSPISGHRSVSWYQQTPGQGLQFLFEYFSETQRNKGNFPGRFSGRQFSNSRSEMNVSTLELGDSALYLCASRDRPGTGGGYGYTFGSGTRLTVV.

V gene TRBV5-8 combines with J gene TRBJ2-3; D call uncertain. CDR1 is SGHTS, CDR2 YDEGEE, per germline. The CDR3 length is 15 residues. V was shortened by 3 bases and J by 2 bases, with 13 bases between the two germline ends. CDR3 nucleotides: TGTGCCAGCAGCTCCCCCCCTTCAAACACAGATACGCAGTATTTT. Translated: CASSSPPSNTDTQYF.

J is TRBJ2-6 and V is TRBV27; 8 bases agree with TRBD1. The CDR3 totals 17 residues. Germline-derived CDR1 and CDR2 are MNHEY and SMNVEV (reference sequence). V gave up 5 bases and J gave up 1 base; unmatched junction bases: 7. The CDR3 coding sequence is TGTGCCAGCAGTCCCTGGACAGGGCAGTCTGGGGCCAACGTCCTGACTTTC. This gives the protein CASSPWTGQSGANVLTF.

This CDR3 is CASNLRDRTDEQYV. The CDR3 coding sequence is TGTGCCAGCAACCTTCGGGACAGGACGGACGAGCAGTACGTC. The chain has TRBV2 and TRBJ2-7, with 8 bases aligning to TRBD1. The CDR3 runs 14 residues. The germline V gene has CDR1 SNHLY and CDR2 FYNNEI. The V and J ends lost 7 bases and 5 bases, in that order; junction bases with no gene match: 10.

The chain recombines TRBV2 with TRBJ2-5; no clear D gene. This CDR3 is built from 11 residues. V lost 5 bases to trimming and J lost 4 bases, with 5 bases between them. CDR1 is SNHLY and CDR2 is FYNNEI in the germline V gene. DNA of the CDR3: TGTGCCAGCAGTCTCCGAGAGACCCAGTACTTC. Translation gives CASSLRETQYF.

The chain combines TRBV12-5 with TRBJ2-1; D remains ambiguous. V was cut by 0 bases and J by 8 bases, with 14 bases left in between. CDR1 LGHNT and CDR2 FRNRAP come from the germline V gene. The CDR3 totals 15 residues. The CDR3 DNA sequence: TGTGCTAGTGGTTTGGTTGGTCTTGGGCGCGATGAGCAGTTCTTC. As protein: CASGLVGLGRDEQFF. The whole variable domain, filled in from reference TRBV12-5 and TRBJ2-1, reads DARVTQTPRHKVTEMGQEVTMRCQPILGHNTVFWYRQTMMQGLELLAYFRNRAPLDDSGMPKDRFSAEMPDATLATLKIQPSEPRDSAVYFCASGLVGLGRDEQFFGPGTRLTVL.

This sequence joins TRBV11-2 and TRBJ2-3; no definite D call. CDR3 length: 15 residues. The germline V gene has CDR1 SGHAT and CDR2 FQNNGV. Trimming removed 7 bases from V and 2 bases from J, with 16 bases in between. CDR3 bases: TGTGCCAGCACCTCCCGGGCTATTTACACAGATACGCAGTATTTT. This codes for CASTSRAIYTDTQYF.

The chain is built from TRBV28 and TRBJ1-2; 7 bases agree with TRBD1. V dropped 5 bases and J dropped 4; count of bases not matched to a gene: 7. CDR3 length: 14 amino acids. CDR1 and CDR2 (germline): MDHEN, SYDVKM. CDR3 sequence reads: CASSPNRGGYGYTF. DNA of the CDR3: TGTGCCAGCAGTCCAAACAGGGGCGGCTATGGCTACACCTTC.

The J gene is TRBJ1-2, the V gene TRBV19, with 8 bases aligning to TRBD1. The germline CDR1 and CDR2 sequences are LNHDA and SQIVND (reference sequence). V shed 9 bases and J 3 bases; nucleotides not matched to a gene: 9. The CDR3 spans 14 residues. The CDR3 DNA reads TGTGCCAGCGCCCCGACAGGGGACTACTATGGCTACACCTTC. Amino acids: CASAPTGDYYGYTF.

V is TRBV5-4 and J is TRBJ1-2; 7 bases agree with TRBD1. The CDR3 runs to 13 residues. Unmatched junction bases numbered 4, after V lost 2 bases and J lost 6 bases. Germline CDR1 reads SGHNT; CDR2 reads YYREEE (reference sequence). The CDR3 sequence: CASSLQGRDGYTF. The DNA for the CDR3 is TGTGCCAGCAGCTTACAGGGGAGGGATGGCTACACCTTC.

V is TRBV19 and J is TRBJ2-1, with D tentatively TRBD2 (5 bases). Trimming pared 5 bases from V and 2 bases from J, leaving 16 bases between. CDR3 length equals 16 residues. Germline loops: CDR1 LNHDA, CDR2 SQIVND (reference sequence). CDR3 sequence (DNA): TGTGCCAGTAGTCCCTCCCGGGGTGGGGCCTACAATGAGCAGTTCTTC. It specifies CASSPSRGGAYNEQFF.

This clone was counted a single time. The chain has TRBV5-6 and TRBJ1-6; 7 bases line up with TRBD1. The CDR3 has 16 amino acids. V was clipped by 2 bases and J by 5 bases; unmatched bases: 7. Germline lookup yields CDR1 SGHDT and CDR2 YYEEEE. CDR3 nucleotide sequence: TGTGCCAGCAGCTTTCTTGAGACAGGGAATAATTCACCCCTCCACTTT. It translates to CASSFLETGNNSPLHF.

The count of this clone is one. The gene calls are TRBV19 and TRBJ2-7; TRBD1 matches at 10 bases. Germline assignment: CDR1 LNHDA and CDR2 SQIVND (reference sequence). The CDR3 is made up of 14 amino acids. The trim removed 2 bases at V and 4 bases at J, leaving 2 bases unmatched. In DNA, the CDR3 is TGTGCCAGTAGTATAAGGACAGGGGGATACGAGCAGTACTTC. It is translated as CASSIRTGGYEQYF. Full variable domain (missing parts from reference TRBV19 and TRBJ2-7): DGGITQSPKYLFRKEGQNVTLSCEQNLNHDAMYWYRQDPGQGLRLIYYSQIVNDFQKGDIAEGYSVSREKKESFPLTVTSAQKNPTAFYLCASSIRTGGYEQYFGPGTRLTVT.

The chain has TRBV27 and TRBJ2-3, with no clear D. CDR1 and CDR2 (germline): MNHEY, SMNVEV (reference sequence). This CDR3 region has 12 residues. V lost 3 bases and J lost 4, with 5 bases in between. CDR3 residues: CASSFGADTQYF. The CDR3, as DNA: TGTGCCAGCAGTTTTGGGGCAGATACGCAGTATTTT.

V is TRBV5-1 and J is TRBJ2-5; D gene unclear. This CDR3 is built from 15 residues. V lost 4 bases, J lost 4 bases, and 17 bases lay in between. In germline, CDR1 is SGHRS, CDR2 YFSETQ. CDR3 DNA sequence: TGCGCCAGCAGCGTGATGGGTAGATCGGGAGAGACCCAGTACTTC. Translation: CASSVMGRSGETQYF.

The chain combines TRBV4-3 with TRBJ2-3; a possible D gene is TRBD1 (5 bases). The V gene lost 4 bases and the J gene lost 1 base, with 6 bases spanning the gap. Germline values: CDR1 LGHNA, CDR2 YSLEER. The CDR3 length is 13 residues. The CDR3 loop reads CASSPRGTDTQYF. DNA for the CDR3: TGCGCCAGCAGCCCCAGGGGCACAGATACGCAGTATTTT.

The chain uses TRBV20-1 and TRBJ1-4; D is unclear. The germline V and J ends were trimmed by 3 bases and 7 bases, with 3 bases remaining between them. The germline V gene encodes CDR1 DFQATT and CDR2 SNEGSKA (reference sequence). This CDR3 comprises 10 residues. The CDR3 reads CSASSEKLFF. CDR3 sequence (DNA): TGCAGTGCTAGTTCTGAAAAACTGTTTTTT.